The T cell receptor (beta chain) under discussion was sequenced for a study of blood T cell repertoires in COVID-19. Study-level background: The analysed material was cDNA or gDNA that came from T cells, B-cell-depleted T cells, or PBMCs.

Trimming took 4 bases from V and 6 from J; bases not matched to a gene: 6. The V gene's germline CDR1 is SGHRS and CDR2 YFSETQ. This CDR3 has 14 amino acids. One Seattle source followed patients from active infection through their disease course. The table came from immunoSEQ multiplex PCR; TCRdb's copy has only in-frame clones and leaves some out. The table has under 400,000 clones, around 88% seen once. Sequencing input: peripheral blood. The receptor was derived from a woman in her twenties or thirties with COVID-19, enrolled during active disease. The chain has TRBV5-1 and TRBJ1-4, with TRBD1 matching 7 bases. CDR3 protein: CASSETGLHEKLFF. The CDR3 DNA is TGCGCCAGCAGCGAGACAGGGTTACATGAAAAACTGTTTTTT.